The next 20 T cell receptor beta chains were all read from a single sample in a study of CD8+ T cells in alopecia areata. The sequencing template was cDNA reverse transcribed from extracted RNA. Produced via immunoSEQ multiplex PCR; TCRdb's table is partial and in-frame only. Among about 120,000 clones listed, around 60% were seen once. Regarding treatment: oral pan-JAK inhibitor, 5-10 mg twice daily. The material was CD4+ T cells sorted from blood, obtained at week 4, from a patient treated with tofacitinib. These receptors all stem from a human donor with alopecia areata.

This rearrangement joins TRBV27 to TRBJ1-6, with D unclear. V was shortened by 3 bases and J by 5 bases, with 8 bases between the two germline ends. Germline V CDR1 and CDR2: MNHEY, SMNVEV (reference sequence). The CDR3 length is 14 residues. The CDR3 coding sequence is TGTGCCAGCAGTTTTGGATTCAATAATTCACCCCTCCACTTT. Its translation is CASSFGFNNSPLHF.

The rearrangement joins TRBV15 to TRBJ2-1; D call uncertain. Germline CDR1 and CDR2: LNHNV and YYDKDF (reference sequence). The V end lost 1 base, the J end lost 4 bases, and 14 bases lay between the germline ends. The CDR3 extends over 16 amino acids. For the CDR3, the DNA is TGTGCCACCAGCAGAGTCCTGACGGTGGATTACAATGAGCAGTTCTTC. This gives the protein CATSRVLTVDYNEQFF. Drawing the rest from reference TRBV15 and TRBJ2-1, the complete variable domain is DAMVIQNPRYQVTQFGKPVTLSCSQTLNHNVMYWYQQKSSQAPKLLFHYYDKDFNNEADTPDNFQSRRPNTSFCFLDIRSPGLGDTAMYLCATSRVLTVDYNEQFFGPGTRLTVL.

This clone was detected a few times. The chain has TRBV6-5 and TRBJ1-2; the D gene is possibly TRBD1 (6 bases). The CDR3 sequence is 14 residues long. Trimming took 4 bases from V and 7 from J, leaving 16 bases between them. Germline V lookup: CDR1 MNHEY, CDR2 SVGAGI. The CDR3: CASSLSGGSGGYTF. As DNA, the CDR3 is TGTGCCAGCAGTTTATCTGGGGGCTCGGGTGGCTACACCTTC.

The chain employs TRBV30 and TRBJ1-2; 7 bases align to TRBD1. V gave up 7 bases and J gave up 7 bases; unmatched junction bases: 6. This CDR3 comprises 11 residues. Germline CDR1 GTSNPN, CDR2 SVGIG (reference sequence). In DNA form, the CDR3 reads TGTGCCTCCAAGGGGGCGGGTGGCTACACCTTC. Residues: CASKGAGGYTF.

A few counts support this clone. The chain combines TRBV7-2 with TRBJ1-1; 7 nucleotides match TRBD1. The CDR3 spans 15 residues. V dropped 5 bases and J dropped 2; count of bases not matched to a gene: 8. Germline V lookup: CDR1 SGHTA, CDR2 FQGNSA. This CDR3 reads CASSPSGTDNTEAFF. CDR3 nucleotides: TGTGCCAGCAGCCCATCCGGGACAGATAACACTGAAGCTTTCTTT. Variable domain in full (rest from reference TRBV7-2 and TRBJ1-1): GAGVSQSPSNKVTEKGKDVELRCDPISGHTALYWYRQSLGQGLEFLIYFQGNSAPDKSGLPSDRFSAERTGGSVSTLTIQRTQQEDSAVYLCASSPSGTDNTEAFFGQGTRLTVV.

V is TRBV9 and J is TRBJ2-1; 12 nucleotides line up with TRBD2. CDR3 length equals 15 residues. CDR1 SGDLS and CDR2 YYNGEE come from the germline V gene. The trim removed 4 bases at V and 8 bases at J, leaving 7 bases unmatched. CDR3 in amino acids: CASSSTSGGSYEQFF. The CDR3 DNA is TGTGCCAGCAGCTCCACTAGCGGGGGGAGCTATGAGCAGTTCTTC. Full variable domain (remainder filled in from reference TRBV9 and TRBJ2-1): DSGVTQTPKHLITATGQRVTLRCSPRSGDLSVYWYQQSLDQGLQFLIQYYNGEERAKGNILERFSAQQFPDLHSELNLSSLELGDSALYFCASSSTSGGSYEQFFGPGTRLTVL.

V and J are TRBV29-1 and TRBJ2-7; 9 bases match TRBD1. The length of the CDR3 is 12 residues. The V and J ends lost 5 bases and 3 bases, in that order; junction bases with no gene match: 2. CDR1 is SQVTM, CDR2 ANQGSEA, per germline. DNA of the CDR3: TGCAGCGTTAGGACAGGGGTCTACGAGCAGTACTTC. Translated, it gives CSVRTGVYEQYF.

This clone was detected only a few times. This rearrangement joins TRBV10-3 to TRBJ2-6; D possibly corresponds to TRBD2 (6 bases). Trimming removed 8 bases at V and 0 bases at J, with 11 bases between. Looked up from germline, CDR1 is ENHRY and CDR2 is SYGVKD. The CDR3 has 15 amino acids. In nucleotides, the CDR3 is TGTGCCATCTTTCCGGGGGTCTCTGGGGCCAACGTCCTGACTTTC. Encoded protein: CAIFPGVSGANVLTF.

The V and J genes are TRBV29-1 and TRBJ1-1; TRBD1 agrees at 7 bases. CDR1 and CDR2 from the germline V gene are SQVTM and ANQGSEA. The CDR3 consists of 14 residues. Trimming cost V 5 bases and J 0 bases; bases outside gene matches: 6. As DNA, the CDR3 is TGCAGCGTTCACGGGACAGCTATGAACACTGAAGCTTTCTTT. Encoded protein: CSVHGTAMNTEAFF. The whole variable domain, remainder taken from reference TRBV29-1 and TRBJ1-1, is SAVISQKPSRDICQRGTSLTIQCQVDSQVTMMFWYRQQPGQSLTLIATANQGSEATYESGFVIDKFPISRPNLTFSTLTVSNMSPEDSSIYLCSVHGTAMNTEAFFGQGTRLTVV.

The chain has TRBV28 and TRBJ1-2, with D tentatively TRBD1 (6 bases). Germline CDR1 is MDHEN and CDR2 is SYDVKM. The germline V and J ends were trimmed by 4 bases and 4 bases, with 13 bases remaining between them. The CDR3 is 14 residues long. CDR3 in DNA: TGTGCCAGCAGTTCCGCTGACAGGATCTATGGCTACACCTTC. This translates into CASSSADRIYGYTF.

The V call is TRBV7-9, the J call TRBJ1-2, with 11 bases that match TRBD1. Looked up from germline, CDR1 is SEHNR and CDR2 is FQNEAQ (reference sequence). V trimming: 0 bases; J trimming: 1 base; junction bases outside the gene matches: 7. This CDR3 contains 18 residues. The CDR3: CASSLAGTGGPINYGYTF. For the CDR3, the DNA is TGTGCCAGCAGCTTAGCGGGGACAGGGGGACCCATTAACTATGGCTACACCTTC.

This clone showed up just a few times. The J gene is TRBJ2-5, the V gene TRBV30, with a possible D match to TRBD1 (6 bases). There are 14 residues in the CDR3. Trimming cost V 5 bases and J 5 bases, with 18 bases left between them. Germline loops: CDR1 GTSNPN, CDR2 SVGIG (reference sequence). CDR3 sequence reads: CAWCLHLGGETQYF. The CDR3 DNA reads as TGTGCCTGGTGTCTCCACCTAGGGGGTGAGACCCAGTACTTC. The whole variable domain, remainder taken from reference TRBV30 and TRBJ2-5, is SQTIHQWPATLVQPVGSPLSLECTVEGTSNPNLYWYRQAAGRGLQLLFYSVGIGQISSEVPQNLSASRPQDRQFILSSKKLLLSDSGFYLCAWCLHLGGETQYFGPGTRLLVL.

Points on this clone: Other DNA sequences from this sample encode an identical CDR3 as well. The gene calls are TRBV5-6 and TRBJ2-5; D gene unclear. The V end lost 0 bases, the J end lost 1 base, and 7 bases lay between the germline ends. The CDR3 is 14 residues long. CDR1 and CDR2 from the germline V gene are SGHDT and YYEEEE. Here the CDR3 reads CASSLGAVQETQYF. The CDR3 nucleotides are TGTGCCAGCAGCTTGGGGGCAGTCCAAGAGACCCAGTACTTC.

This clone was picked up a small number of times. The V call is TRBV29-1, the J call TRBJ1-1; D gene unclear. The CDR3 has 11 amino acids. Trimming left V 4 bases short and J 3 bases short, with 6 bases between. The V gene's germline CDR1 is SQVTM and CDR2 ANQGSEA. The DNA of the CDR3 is TGCAGCGTTGCAAGGGACACTGAAGCTTTCTTT. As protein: CSVARDTEAFF.

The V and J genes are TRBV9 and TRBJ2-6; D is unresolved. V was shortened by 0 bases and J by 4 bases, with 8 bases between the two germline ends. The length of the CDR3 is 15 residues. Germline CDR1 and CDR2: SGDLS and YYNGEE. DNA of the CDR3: TGTGCCAGCAGCGTAGGTGTTATAGGGGCCAACGTCCTGACTTTC. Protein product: CASSVGVIGANVLTF.

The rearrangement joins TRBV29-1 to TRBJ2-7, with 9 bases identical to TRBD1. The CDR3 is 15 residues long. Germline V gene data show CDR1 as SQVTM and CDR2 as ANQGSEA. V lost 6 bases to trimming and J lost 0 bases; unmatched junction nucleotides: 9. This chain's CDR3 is CSVGGTGSTSYEQYF. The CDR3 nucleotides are TGCAGCGTCGGTGGGACAGGGAGTACCTCCTACGAGCAGTACTTC.

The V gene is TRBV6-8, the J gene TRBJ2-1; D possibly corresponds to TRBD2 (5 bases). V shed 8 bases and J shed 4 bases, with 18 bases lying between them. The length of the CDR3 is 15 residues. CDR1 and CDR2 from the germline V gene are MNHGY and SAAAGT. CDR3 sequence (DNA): TGTGCCAGCCCGAACAAGAGGGATCAGTACAATGAGCAGTTCTTC. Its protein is CASPNKRDQYNEQFF.

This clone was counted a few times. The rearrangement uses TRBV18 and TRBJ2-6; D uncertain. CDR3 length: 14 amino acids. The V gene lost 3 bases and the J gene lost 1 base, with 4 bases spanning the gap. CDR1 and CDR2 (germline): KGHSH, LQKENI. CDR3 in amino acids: CASSPISGANVLTF. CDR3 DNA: TGTGCCAGCTCACCGATTTCTGGGGCCAACGTCCTGACTTTC.

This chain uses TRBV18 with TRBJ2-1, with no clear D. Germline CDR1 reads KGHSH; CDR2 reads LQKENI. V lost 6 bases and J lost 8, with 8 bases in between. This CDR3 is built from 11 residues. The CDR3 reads CASSWSDEQFF. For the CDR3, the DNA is TGTGCCAGCTCCTGGTCAGATGAGCAGTTCTTC.

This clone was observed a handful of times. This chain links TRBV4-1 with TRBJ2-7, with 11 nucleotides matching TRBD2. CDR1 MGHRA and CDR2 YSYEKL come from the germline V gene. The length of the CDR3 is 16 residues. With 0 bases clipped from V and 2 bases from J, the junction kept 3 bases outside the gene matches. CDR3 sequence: CASSQDTSGSTYEQYF. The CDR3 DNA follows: TGCGCCAGCAGCCAAGATACTAGCGGGAGTACCTACGAGCAGTACTTC.